The next 32 T cell receptor beta chains were all read from a single sample in a study of tissue T cells after allogeneic stem cell transplantation. The protocol was immunoSEQ multiplex PCR, while the TCRdb copy is restricted to in-frame clones and leaves out a portion. The repertoire has more than 45,000 clones, approximately 73% of them found once; the top ten carry roughly 0.7%. Sequenced material: sorted cells pooled from one or two spleens. These receptors were taken from a pool of C57BL/6 mice in good health.

This clone was seen a handful of times. Gene names are the mouse ones. The read comes to an end 1 residue before the CDR3 does, leaving the germline J gene to fill in the end. The V and J genes are TRBV2 and TRBJ2-7; the match to TRBD1 covers 8 bases. The length of the CDR3 is 15 residues. The germline V gene has CDR1 LGHNA and CDR2 YSYQKL. With V trimmed by 0 bases and J by 5 bases, 6 bases remained unmatched. The CDR3 is CASSQDTQGANEQYF. The covered CDR3 bases are TGTGCCAGCAGCCAAGATACCCAGGGGGCGAATGAACAGTAC.

Concerning this clone: Gene names are the mouse ones. The read terminates 1 residue ahead of where the CDR3 ends, so the germline J gene completes it. V gene TRBV13-2 combines with J gene TRBJ1-6; 8 bases are shared with TRBD1. TRBJ1-6 is an ORF, with its function uncertain. Germline CDR1 NNHNN, CDR2 SYGAGS (reference sequence). Losses at the gene ends were 2 bases for V and 7 bases for J; bases not matched to a gene: 2. This CDR3 has 14 amino acids. The CDR3 is CASGEGTGNSPLYF. The CDR3 DNA, read in part, is TGTGCCAGCGGTGAAGGGACAGGAAATTCGCCCCTCTAC.

Comment on this clone: Gene and germline names: mouse. The sequenced fragment ends 1 residue before the CDR3 boundary, so the rest is inferred from the germline J gene. J is TRBJ2-4 and V is TRBV29; 9 nucleotides match TRBD1. V dropped 0 bases and J dropped 8; count of bases not matched to a gene: 0. This CDR3 contains 13 residues. Germline assignment: CDR1 MSHET and CDR2 SYDVDS. Incomplete CDR3 DNA: TGTGCTAGCAGTTTATCGACAGGGGGCACCTTGTAC. It translates to CASSLSTGGTLY. The full-length CDR3 reads as CASSLSTGGTLYF.

This clone has just one count. Gene names are mouse gene names. The CDR3 end falls 1 residue outside the read, so it is completed with the germline J gene. This sequence joins TRBV13-2 and TRBJ2-1; D perhaps matches TRBD1 (5 bases). The V end lost 1 base, the J end lost 1 base, and 9 bases lay between the germline ends. The CDR3 runs 15 residues. Germline V lookup: CDR1 NNHNN, CDR2 SYGAGS (reference sequence). CDR3 protein: CASGDLRENYAEQFF. The sequenced part of the CDR3 DNA is TGTGCCAGCGGTGATCTCAGGGAGAACTATGCTGAGCAGTTC.

Comment on this clone: Each gene name is a mouse one. The read terminates 1 residue before the CDR3 end, so the remaining end is supplied by the germline J gene. This chain links TRBV30 with TRBJ2-1; TRBD1 agrees at 7 bases. This CDR3 has 14 residues. CDR1 is SQVVS and CDR2 is ANEGSEA in the germline V gene. J lost 1 base, V lost 5 bases, and 5 bases had no gene match. The covered CDR3 bases are TGTAGTTCTGTTAACAGGGGAAACTATGCTGAGCAGTTC. It yields the protein CSSVNRGNYAEQF. The whole CDR3 protein reads CSSVNRGNYAEQFF.

As to this clone: Gene and germline names: mouse. CDR3 bases read: TGTGCCAGCAGCCCCTCGGGACAGGGGAGTGCAGAAACGCTGTAT. This translates into CASSPSGQGSAETLY. The entire CDR3 protein reads CASSPSGQGSAETLYF. The chain links TRBV5 to TRBJ2-3, with 10 nucleotides matching TRBD1. The CDR3 is cut off 1 residue early in the read; its end comes from the germline J gene. The trim removed 4 bases at V and 0 bases at J, leaving 4 bases unmatched. The CDR3 consists of 16 residues. CDR1 is LGHNA, CDR2 YNLKQL, per germline (reference sequence).

A word on this clone: Genes and germline come from the mouse. This chain's CDR3 is CASSQARGGNTGQLYF. The CDR3 DNA, read in part, is TGTGCCAGCAGCCAAGCCCGGGGGGGCAACACCGGGCAGCTCTAC. The chain has TRBV5 and TRBJ2-2; 8 bases are a match to TRBD2. The read ends 1 residue before the CDR3 terminus; that terminus is restored from the germline J gene. Germline loops: CDR1 LGHNA, CDR2 YNLKQL (reference sequence). The CDR3 spans 16 residues. V was clipped by 1 base and J by 2 bases; unmatched bases: 3.

Turning to this clone: The gene symbols are mouse symbols. The read gets to within 1 residue of the CDR3 end, and the germline J gene fills in the rest. This sequence joins TRBV15 and TRBJ2-3, with 7 bases lining up with TRBD2. The CDR3 loop spans 15 amino acids. Trimming took 6 bases from V and 2 from J; bases not matched to a gene: 8. In germline, CDR1 is SGHND, CDR2 FRSKSL. The CDR3 here is CASRETGSVAETLYF. Incomplete CDR3 DNA: TGTGCCAGCAGAGAGACTGGGTCTGTTGCAGAAACGCTGTAT.

To note about this clone: Gene names follow the mouse nomenclature. The CDR3 end falls 1 residue outside the read, so it is completed with the germline J gene. This chain links TRBV15 with TRBJ1-4, with 7 bases identical to TRBD1. The germline CDR1 and CDR2 sequences are SGHND and FRSKSL. CDR3 length: 14 residues. V was clipped by 3 bases and J by 6 bases; unmatched bases: 4. The CDR3 DNA, read in part, is TGTGCCAGCAGTTTGGGGGACAGACACGAAAGATTATTT. Encoded protein: CASSLGDRHERLF. The CDR3 reads in full as CASSLGDRHERLFF.

Note on this clone: Mouse names are used for the genes. The read is 1 residue too short to cover the CDR3 end, so that end is filled in from the germline J gene. The V call is TRBV3, the J call TRBJ1-3, with a possible D match to TRBD1 (5 bases). The CDR3 is made up of 15 amino acids. V shed 5 bases and J shed 1 base, with 12 bases lying between them. Germline-derived CDR1 and CDR2 are SNHLY and FYNGKV (reference sequence). The sequenced CDR3 bases are TGTGCCAGCAGCCCCGGGTGGGGGTCTGGAAATACGCTCTAT. It specifies CASSPGWGSGNTLY. The whole CDR3 is CASSPGWGSGNTLYF. Variable domain in full (rest from reference TRBV3 and TRBJ1-3): GPKVLQIPSHQIIDMGQMVTLNCDPVSNHLYFYWYKQILGQQMEFLVNFYNGKVMEKSKLFKDQFSVERPDGSYFTLKIQPTALEDSAVYFCASSPGWGSGNTLYFGEGSRLIVV.

This clone was recorded once. The genes and germline here are from mouse. With the read ending 1 residue before the CDR3 end, the germline J gene is used to fill in that end. The J gene is TRBJ1-2, the V gene TRBV16; weak D call: TRBD1 (5 bases). Germline values: CDR1 SGHSA, CDR2 FRNQAP. V was shortened by 2 bases and J by 2 bases, with 6 bases between the two germline ends. The CDR3 has 13 residues. The sequenced CDR3 bases are TGTGCAAGCAGCTTATGGGGGAACTCCGACTACACC. Its translation is CASSLWGNSDYT. The full CDR3 protein reads CASSLWGNSDYTF. The variable domain in full, with the rest retrieved from reference TRBV16 and TRBJ1-2, is NAGVIQTPRHKVTGKGQEATLWCEPISGHSAVFWYRQTIVQGLEFLTYFRNQAPIDDSGMPKERFSAQMPNQSHSTLKIQSTQPQDSAVYLCASSLWGNSDYTFGSGTRLLVI.

A word on this clone: All gene names here are mouse names. The read gets to within 1 residue of the CDR3 end, and the germline J gene fills in the rest. The chain joins TRBV4 to TRBJ2-3; 7 nucleotides align to TRBD2. The J segment lost 1 base and the V segment lost 4 bases, leaving 5 bases of the junction unmatched. In germline, CDR1 is LGHDT, CDR2 YNNKQL (reference sequence). The CDR3 contains 15 residues. The CDR3 DNA, read in part, is TGTGCCAGCAGCTCCTACTGGGGCGGTGCAGAAACGCTGTAT. Translated, it gives CASSSYWGGAETLY. The whole CDR3 region reads CASSSYWGGAETLYF.

Turning to this clone: The gene names here belong to mouse. With the read ending 1 residue before the CDR3 end, the germline J gene is used to fill in that end. The V call is TRBV31, the J call TRBJ2-5, with 10 bases identical to TRBD2. The CDR3 totals 17 residues. J gave up 2 bases and V 0 bases, and 8 bases lay outside the gene matches. The germline gives CDR1 GKSSPN, CDR2 SITVG. The CDR3 here is CAWSLVWGGAVQDTQYF. The DNA read from the CDR3 is TGTGCCTGGAGTCTAGTCTGGGGGGGCGCGGTCCAAGACACCCAGTAC. The complete variable domain, with remaining parts taken from reference TRBV31 and TRBJ2-5, reads AQTIHQWPVAEIKAVGSPLSLGCTIKGKSSPNLYWYWQATGGTLQQLFYSITVGQVESVVQLNLSASRPKDDQFILSTEKLLLSHSGFYLCAWSLVWGGAVQDTQYFGPGTRLLVL.

With regard to this clone: Gene names and germline match the mouse. The observed sequence ends 1 residue before the CDR3 terminus, with the missing tail filled in from the germline J gene. The chain joins TRBV19 to TRBJ1-6; D not resolved. TRBJ1-6 is reported as an ORF; its role is uncertain. Germline-derived CDR1 and CDR2 are FNHDT and SITEND (reference sequence). The CDR3 length is 15 residues. The ends were cut back, 5 bases at V and 0 bases at J, with 9 bases in the middle. Here the CDR3 reads CASRRHLSYNSPLYF. CDR3 bases read: TGTGCCAGCAGAAGACACCTTTCCTATAATTCGCCCCTCTAC.

About this clone itself: Gene names denote mouse genes. The read finishes 1 residue shy of the CDR3 end, and the germline J gene is used to complete it. J is TRBJ2-3 and V is TRBV3; D remains ambiguous. The CDR3 has 13 residues. Germline-derived CDR1 and CDR2 are SNHLY and FYNGKV (reference sequence). Deletions cut 6 bases from V and 3 bases from J, with 10 bases between. The sequenced part of the CDR3 DNA is TGTGCCAGCAGATCGGCCGGGGCAGAAACGCTGTAT. Its protein is CASRSAGAETLY. The full-length CDR3 reads as CASRSAGAETLYF. Looking up the rest from reference TRBV3 and TRBJ2-3 gives the full variable domain: GPKVLQIPSHQIIDMGQMVTLNCDPVSNHLYFYWYKQILGQQMEFLVNFYNGKVMEKSKLFKDQFSVERPDGSYFTLKIQPTALEDSAVYFCASRSAGAETLYFGSGTRLTVL.

This clone showed up just a few times. Genes and germline are mouse. The read stops 1 residue short of the end of the CDR3; the missing end is completed from the germline J gene. The chain employs TRBV5 and TRBJ1-4; no reliable D call. Germline-derived CDR1 and CDR2 are LGHNA and YNLKQL (reference sequence). Trimming pared 3 bases from V and 2 bases from J, leaving 10 bases between. This CDR3 comprises 15 residues. CDR3 region: CASSQEQRSNERLFF. The CDR3 DNA, read in part, is TGTGCCAGCAGCCAGGAACAGCGGTCCAACGAAAGATTATTT.

This clone was recorded a few times. Gene names and germline refer to mouse. Sequencing ends 1 residue short of the CDR3 end; the germline J gene provides the rest. The sample has other DNA sequences that encode this CDR3 too. J is TRBJ2-5 and V is TRBV31; 11 bases agree with TRBD2. This CDR3 has 14 residues. V dropped 1 base and J dropped 3; count of bases not matched to a gene: 0. Per germline, CDR1 GKSSPN and CDR2 SITVG. The CDR3 protein is CAWSRDWGQDTQYF. The sequenced CDR3 bases are TGTGCCTGGAGTCGGGACTGGGGGCAAGACACCCAGTAC.

On this clone itself: Gene labels here are mouse ones. The observed sequence ends 1 residue before the CDR3 terminus, with the missing tail filled in from the germline J gene. The gene calls are TRBV20 and TRBJ2-7, with 9 bases matching TRBD2. V lost 0 bases, J lost 2 bases, and 5 bases stayed unmatched. The CDR3 runs 15 residues. CDR1 is GFQATS and CDR2 is STVNSAI in the germline V gene. The CDR3: CGARDPGLGTYEQYF. The sequenced CDR3 bases are TGTGGTGCTAGGGATCCTGGACTGGGGACCTATGAACAGTAC.

About this clone itself: Genes and germline come from the mouse. Read data end 1 residue before the CDR3 end; the end is taken from the germline J gene. The chain uses TRBV20 and TRBJ2-7; D is possibly TRBD1 or TRBD2 (5 bases each). The V and J ends lost 2 bases and 3 bases respectively, with 8 bases between them. The CDR3 length is 12 residues. Per germline, CDR1 GFQATS and CDR2 STVNSAI. The covered CDR3 bases are TGTGGTGCTAGGCCGGGGGTCTATGAACAGTAC. It specifies CGARPGVYEQY. The whole CDR3 protein is CGARPGVYEQYF. The full variable domain, completed using reference TRBV20 and TRBJ2-7, is GALVYQYPRRTICKSGTSMRMECQAVGFQATSVAWYRQSPQKTFELIALSTVNSAIKYEQNFTQEKFPISHPNLSFSSMTVLNAYLEDRGLYLCGARPGVYEQYFGPGTRLTVL.

With regard to this clone: Gene names and germline match the mouse. Sequencing ends 1 residue short of the CDR3 end; the germline J gene provides the rest. The chain couples TRBV14 to TRBJ1-4; D remains unclear. This CDR3 spans 12 amino acids. Trimming removed 2 bases at V and 3 bases at J, with 2 bases between. From germline, CDR1 is SGHDT and CDR2 FRDEAV. The sequenced CDR3 bases are TGTGCCAGCAGTTTTCCCAACGAAAGATTATTT. Protein sequence: CASSFPNERLF. The complete CDR3 sequence is CASSFPNERLFF.

Points on this clone: The gene names here belong to mouse. Read data end 1 residue before the CDR3 end; the end is taken from the germline J gene. The V and J genes are TRBV13-3 and TRBJ2-5; D might be TRBD1 or TRBD2, each matching 5 bases. CDR1 and CDR2 (germline): NNHDY, SYVADS. Trimming cost V 0 bases and J 0 bases, with 8 bases left between them. The CDR3 contains 15 residues. The CDR3 sequence is CASSDAGLNQDTQYF. The DNA read from the CDR3 is TGTGCCAGCAGTGATGCGGGGCTTAACCAAGACACCCAGTAC.

Concerning this clone: The listed genes are named as in mouse. Sequencing ends 1 residue short of the CDR3 end; the germline J gene provides the rest. This rearrangement joins TRBV12-1 to TRBJ1-4, with D maybe TRBD1 (6 bases). V was trimmed by 2 bases and J by 3 bases, leaving 9 bases between them. The CDR3 is 14 residues long. The germline V gene has CDR1 SGHSN and CDR2 HYEKVE. Partial CDR3 DNA: TGTGCCAGCTCTCCCCAGGGGACCAACGAAAGATTATTT. As protein: CASSPQGTNERLF. The CDR3 in its entirety is CASSPQGTNERLFF.

In this sample, this clone turned up once. The gene names here belong to mouse. The read halts 1 residue ahead of the CDR3 end, with the missing end drawn from the germline J gene. The J gene is TRBJ2-5, the V gene TRBV4; D might be TRBD1 (5 bases). V was trimmed by 3 bases and J by 6 bases, leaving 7 bases between them. The CDR3 contains 12 residues. The germline gives CDR1 LGHDT, CDR2 YNNKQL (reference sequence). The part of the CDR3 DNA that was read is TGTGCCAGCAGCTACCAGGGCGACACCCAGTAC. This sequence encodes CASSYQGDTQY. The CDR3 in full is CASSYQGDTQYF. Supplemented by reference TRBV4 and TRBJ2-5, the full variable domain reads ETAVFQTPNYHVTQVGNEVSFNCKQTLGHDTMYWYKQDSKKLLKIMFSYNNKQLIVNETVPRRFSPQSSDKAHLNLRIKSVEPEDSAVYLCASSYQGDTQYFGPGTRLLVL.

Comments on this clone: Mouse names are used for the genes. The sequence runs out 1 residue before the end of the CDR3; the remainder is reconstructed from the germline J gene. This rearrangement joins TRBV31 to TRBJ1-1; 7 bases agree with TRBD1. CDR3 length equals 14 residues. Per germline, CDR1 GKSSPN and CDR2 SITVG. V shed 5 bases, J shed 0 bases, and the junction held 6 bases outside the gene matches. The CDR3 loop reads CAWGGGTANTEVFF. The CDR3 DNA, read in part, is TGTGCCTGGGGGGGCGGGACAGCAAACACAGAAGTCTTC.

Notes on this clone: Gene names and germline refer to mouse. The read terminates 1 residue ahead of where the CDR3 ends, so the germline J gene completes it. Other DNA sequences from this sample encode an identical CDR3 as well. The rearrangement links TRBV19 to TRBJ2-2; no definite D call. V lost 0 bases to trimming and J lost 1 base, with 4 bases between them. The V gene's germline CDR1 is FNHDT and CDR2 SITEND (reference sequence). This CDR3 comprises 14 residues. The covered CDR3 bases are TGTGCCAGCAGTATAGACAGAAACACCGGGCAGCTCTAC. Translating gives CASSIDRNTGQLY. The complete CDR3 protein is CASSIDRNTGQLYF.

In the case of this clone: Genes and germline come from the mouse. The CDR3 extends 1 residue past the end of the read, so its final part is completed from the germline J gene. The chain links TRBV5 to TRBJ1-2; unclear D gene. This CDR3 is 13 amino acids long. The V and J ends lost 0 bases and 2 bases respectively, with 4 bases between them. Germline V lookup: CDR1 LGHNA, CDR2 YNLKQL (reference sequence). The CDR3 sequence is CASSQDSNSDYTF. CDR3 bases read: TGTGCCAGCAGCCAAGACAGTAACTCCGACTACACC.

About this clone itself: Gene names follow the mouse nomenclature. The CDR3 end lies 1 residue beyond the end of the read and is filled in from the germline J gene. The chain combines TRBV12-1 with TRBJ1-3, with 8 bases fitting TRBD1. The CDR3 runs to 14 residues. Germline V CDR1 and CDR2: SGHSN, HYEKVE. With V trimmed by 2 bases and J by 2 bases, 1 base remained unmatched. This chain's CDR3 is CASSQQGAGNTLYF. Incomplete CDR3 DNA: TGTGCCAGCTCTCAACAGGGGGCTGGAAATACGCTCTAT. Supplemented by reference TRBV12-1 and TRBJ1-3, the full variable domain reads DSGVVQSPRHIIKEKGGRSVLTCIPISGHSNVVWYQQTLGKELKFLIQHYEKVERDKGFLPSRFSVQQFDDYHSEMNMSALELEDSAMYFCASSQQGAGNTLYFGEGSRLIVV.

This clone has more than one count but fewer than ten. Gene names are mouse gene names. The read ends 1 residue shy of where the CDR3 ends; the end is completed using the germline J gene. This chain uses TRBV13-2 with TRBJ2-7; D ambiguous. The CDR3 has 12 residues. Trimming cost V 1 base and J 2 bases, with 4 bases left between them. Germline CDR1 NNHNN, CDR2 SYGAGS (reference sequence). CDR3 in amino acids: CASGDSAYEQYF. CDR3 bases read: TGTGCCAGCGGTGATTCGGCCTATGAACAGTAC.

Worth noting for this clone: The germline and genes are mouse ones. Coverage ceases 1 residue before the CDR3 finishes, and the germline J gene fills in the end. The chain has TRBV19 and TRBJ2-5; 11 nucleotides agree with TRBD1. From germline, CDR1 is FNHDT and CDR2 SITEND (reference sequence). The CDR3 runs to 14 residues. J was trimmed by 6 bases and V by 5 bases; bases with no gene match: 5. CDR3 sequence: CASSPDRGRDTQYF. Partial CDR3 DNA: TGTGCCAGCAGCCCGGACAGGGGGCGGGACACCCAGTAC.

In the case of this clone: Each gene name is a mouse one. With the read ending 1 residue before the CDR3 end, the germline J gene is used to fill in that end. The chain employs TRBV16 and TRBJ1-2, with a tentative D call TRBD1 (5 bases). Trimming took 1 base from V and 2 from J, leaving 5 bases between them. Looked up from germline, CDR1 is SGHSA and CDR2 is FRNQAP. The CDR3 length is 13 residues. Partial CDR3 DNA: TGTGCAAGCAGCTTAGGGGACAACTCCGACTACACC. Translating it yields CASSLGDNSDYT. The full CDR3 is CASSLGDNSDYTF.

In the case of this clone: All gene names here are mouse names. The covered CDR3 bases are TGTGCCAGCAGCCAAGAGACAGGGCGGGACTCCGACTACACC. Its translation: CASSQETGRDSDYT. The CDR3 reads in full as CASSQETGRDSDYTF. The V gene is TRBV2, the J gene TRBJ1-2; 7 nucleotides line up with TRBD1. The read ends 1 residue shy of where the CDR3 ends; the end is completed using the germline J gene. This CDR3 is 15 amino acids long. J lost 3 bases, V lost 0 bases, and 4 bases had no gene match. The germline CDR1 and CDR2 sequences are LGHNA and YSYQKL.

Comments on this clone: These gene names are mouse names. The read falls 1 residue short of the CDR3 end, and the missing part is taken from the germline J gene. Other DNA sequences within the sample encode an identical CDR3. The rearrangement uses TRBV4 and TRBJ2-5; D unresolved. There are 11 residues in the CDR3. Between the trimmed V and J ends, which lost 5 bases and 3 bases, there was a span of 3 bases. Per the germline V gene, CDR1 is LGHDT and CDR2 is YNNKQL (reference sequence). The CDR3 sequence: CASSLQDTQYF. CDR3 DNA, as far as it was read: TGTGCCAGCAGCCTTCAAGACACCCAGTAC.